This T cell receptor beta chain was observed in a study of cytomegalovirus exposure and HLA in healthy donors. Study-wide results and caveats: An analysis was carried out at a later point. It showed that HLA-associated TCR beta chains were more clonally expanded than equally common non-associated chains.

The PCR had 60 Vbeta and 13 Jbeta primers. The data were produced by immunoSEQ multiplex PCR, yet TCRdb's version contains in-frame clones alone and is incomplete. The sample holds about 150,000 clones, roughly 80% seen once. The germline V and J ends were trimmed by 3 bases and 3 bases, with 12 bases remaining between them. The CDR3 has 14 residues. The germline gives CDR1 MDHEN, CDR2 SYDVKM. Comments on this clone: What it binds is not known.

The gene calls are TRBV28 and TRBJ2-7, with D perhaps TRBD1 (6 bases). Sequencing was carried out using PBMCs. The clonotype was recovered from a male donor in good health and CMV-seronegative. The CDR3 spells CASSFQGWVYEQYF. The CDR3 DNA sequence: TGTGCCAGCAGTTTTCAGGGGTGGGTCTACGAGCAGTACTTC.